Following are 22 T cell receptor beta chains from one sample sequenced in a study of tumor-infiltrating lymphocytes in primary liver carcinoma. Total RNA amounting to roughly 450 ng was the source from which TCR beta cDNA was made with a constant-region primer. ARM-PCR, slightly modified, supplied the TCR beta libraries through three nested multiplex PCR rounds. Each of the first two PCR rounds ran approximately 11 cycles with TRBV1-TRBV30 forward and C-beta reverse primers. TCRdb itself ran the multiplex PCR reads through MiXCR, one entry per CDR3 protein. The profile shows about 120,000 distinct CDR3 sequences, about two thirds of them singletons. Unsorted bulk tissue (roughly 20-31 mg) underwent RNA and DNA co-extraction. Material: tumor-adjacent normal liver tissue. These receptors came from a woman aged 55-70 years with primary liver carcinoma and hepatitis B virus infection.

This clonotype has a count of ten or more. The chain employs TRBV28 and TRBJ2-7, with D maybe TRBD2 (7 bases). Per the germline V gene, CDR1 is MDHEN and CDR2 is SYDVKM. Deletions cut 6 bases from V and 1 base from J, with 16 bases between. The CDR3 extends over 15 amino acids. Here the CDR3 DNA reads TGTGCCAGCAGGGGGGGGCTAAGGTCATCCTACGAGCAGTACTTC. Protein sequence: CASRGGLRSSYEQYF.

CDR3 sequence reads: CASSAVTVEYNEQFF. DNA of the CDR3: TGTGCCAGCAGTGCCGTGACGGTGGAATACAATGAGCAGTTCTTC. The chain recombines TRBV11-2 with TRBJ2-1; D unresolved. V lost 6 bases and J 4 bases, leaving 16 bases between the germline ends. CDR1 and CDR2 from the germline V gene are SGHAT and FQNNGV. The CDR3 totals 15 residues.

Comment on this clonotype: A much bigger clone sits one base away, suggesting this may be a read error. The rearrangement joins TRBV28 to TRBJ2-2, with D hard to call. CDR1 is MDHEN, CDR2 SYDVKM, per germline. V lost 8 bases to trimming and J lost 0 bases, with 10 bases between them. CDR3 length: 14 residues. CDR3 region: CASLDGANTGELFF. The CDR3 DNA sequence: TGTGCCAGCTTAGACGGCGCGAACACCGGGGAGCTGTTTTTT.

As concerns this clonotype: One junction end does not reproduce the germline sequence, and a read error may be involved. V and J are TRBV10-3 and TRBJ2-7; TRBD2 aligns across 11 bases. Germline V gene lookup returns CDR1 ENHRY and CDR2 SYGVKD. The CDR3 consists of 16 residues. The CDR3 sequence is CAISRTTSGNSYEQYF. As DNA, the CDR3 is TGTGCCATCAGCCGAACGACTAGCGGGAACTCCTACGAGCAGTATTTC.

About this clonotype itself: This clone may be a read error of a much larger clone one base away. CDR3 in amino acids: CASSLGRGKVFF. CDR3 in DNA: TGTGCCAGCAGTTTAGGGCGGGGAAAGGTTTTCTTT. This chain uses TRBV28 with TRBJ1-1, with no clear D. Germline V gives CDR1 MDHEN, CDR2 SYDVKM. The CDR3 consists of 12 residues. Between the trimmed V and J ends, which lost 2 bases and 13 bases, there was a span of 14 bases.

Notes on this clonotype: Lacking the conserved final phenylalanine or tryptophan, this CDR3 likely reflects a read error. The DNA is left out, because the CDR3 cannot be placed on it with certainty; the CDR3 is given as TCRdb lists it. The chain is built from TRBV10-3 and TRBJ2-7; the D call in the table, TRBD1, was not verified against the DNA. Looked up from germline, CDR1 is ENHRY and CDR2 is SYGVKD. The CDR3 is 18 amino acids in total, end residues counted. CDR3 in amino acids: CAISDRGQGGSSRYEQYL.

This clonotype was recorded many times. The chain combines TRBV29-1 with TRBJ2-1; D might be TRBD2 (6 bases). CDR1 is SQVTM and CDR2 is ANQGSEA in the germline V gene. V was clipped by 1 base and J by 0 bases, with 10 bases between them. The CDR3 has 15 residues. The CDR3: CSVEGGLPSYNEQFF. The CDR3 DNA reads TGCAGCGTTGAAGGGGGACTCCCCTCCTACAATGAGCAGTTCTTC.

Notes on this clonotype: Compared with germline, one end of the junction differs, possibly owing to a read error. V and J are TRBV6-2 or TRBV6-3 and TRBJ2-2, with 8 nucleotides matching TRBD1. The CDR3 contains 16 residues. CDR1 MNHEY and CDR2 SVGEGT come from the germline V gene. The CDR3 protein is CASSYQTGVNTRELFF. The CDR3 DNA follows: TGTGCCAGCAGTTACCAGACAGGGGTTAACACCCGGGAGCTGTTTTTT.

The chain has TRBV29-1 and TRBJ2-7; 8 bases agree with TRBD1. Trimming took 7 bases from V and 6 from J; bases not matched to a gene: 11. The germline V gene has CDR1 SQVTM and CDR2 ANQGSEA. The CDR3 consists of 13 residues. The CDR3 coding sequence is TGCAGCGCCAGCCCGGACAGGGATATCGAGCAGTACTTC. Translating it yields CSASPDRDIEQYF.

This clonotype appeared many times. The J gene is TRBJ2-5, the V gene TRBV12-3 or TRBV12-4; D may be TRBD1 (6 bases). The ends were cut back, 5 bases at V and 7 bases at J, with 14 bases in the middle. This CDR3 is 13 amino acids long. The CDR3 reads CASSATGLTTQYF. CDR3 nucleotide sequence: TGTGCCAGCAGTGCTACAGGGTTAACGACCCAGTACTTC.

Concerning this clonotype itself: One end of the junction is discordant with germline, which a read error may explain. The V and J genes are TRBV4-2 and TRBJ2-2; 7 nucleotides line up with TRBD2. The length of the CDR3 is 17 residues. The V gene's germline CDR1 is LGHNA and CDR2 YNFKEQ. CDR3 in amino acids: CTSSPLGRGDQTGELFF. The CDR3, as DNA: TGTACCAGCAGCCCTCTTGGTCGGGGGGATCAAACCGGGGAGCTGTTTTTT.

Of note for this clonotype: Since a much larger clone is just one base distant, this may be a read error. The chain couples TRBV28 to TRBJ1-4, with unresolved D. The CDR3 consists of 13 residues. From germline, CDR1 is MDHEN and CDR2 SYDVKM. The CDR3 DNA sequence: TGTACCAGCAGTTCAGCGCCAGGTGAAAAACTGTTTTTT. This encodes CTSSSAPGEKLFF.

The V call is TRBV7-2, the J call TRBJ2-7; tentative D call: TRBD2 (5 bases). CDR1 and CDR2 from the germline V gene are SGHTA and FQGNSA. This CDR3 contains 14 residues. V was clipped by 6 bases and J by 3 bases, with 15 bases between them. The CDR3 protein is CASRLRDLDYEQYF. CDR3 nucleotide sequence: TGTGCCAGCAGACTCCGGGATTTGGACTACGAGCAGTACTTC.

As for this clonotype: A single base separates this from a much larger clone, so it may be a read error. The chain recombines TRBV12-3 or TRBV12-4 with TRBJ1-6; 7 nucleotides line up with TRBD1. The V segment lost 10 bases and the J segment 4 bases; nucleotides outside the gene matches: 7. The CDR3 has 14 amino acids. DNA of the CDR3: TGTGCCACCAGGTCACAGGGGTATAATTCACCCCTCCACTTT. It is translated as CATRSQGYNSPLHF.

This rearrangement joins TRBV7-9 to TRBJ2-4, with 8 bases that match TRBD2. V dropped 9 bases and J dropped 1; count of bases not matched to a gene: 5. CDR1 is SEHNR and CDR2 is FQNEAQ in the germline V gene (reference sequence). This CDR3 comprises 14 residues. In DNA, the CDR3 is TGTGCCAGGGGCTCGGGAGGGGCCAAAAACATTCAGTACTTC. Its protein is CARGSGGAKNIQYF. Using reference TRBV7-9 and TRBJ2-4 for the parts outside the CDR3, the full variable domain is DTGVSQNPRHKITKRGQNVTFRCDPISEHNRLYWYRQTLGQGPEFLTYFQNEAQLEKSRLLSDRFSAERPKGSFSTLEIQRTEQGDSAMYLCARGSGGAKNIQYFGAGTRLSVL.

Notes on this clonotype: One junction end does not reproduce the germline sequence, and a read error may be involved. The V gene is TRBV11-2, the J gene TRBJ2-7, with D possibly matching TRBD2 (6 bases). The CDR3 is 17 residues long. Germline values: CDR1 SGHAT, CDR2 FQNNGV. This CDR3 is CTSSTLLGLPSPYDQYF. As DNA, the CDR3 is TGTACCAGCAGCACGCTACTGGGACTGCCAAGTCCCTACGATCAGTACTTC.

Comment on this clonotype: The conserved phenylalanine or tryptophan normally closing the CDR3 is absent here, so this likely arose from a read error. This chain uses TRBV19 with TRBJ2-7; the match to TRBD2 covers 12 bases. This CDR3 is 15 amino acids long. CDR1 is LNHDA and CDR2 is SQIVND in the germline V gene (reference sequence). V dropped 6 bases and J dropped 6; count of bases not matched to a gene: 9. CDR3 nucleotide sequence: TGTGCCAGTAGGACCTCTAGCGGGAGGGCCGGCGAGCAGTACTCC. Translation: CASRTSSGRAGEQYS.

The DNA of the CDR3 is TGTGCCAGCAGTCACTCGCTCCGGATTGCAAATACGCAGTATTTT. Its translation is CASSHSLRIANTQYF. This chain joins TRBV12-3 or TRBV12-4 and TRBJ2-3; D is undetermined. CDR3 length: 15 amino acids. V gave up 5 bases and J gave up 7 bases, with 19 bases separating them.

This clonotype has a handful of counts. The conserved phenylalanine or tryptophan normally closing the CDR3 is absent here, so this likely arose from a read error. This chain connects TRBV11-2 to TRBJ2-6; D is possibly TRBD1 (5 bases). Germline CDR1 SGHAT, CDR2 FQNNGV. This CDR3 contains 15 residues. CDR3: CASSLALSGANALTL. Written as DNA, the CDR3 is TGTGCCAGCAGCTTAGCCCTCTCTGGGGCCAACGCCCTGACTCTC.

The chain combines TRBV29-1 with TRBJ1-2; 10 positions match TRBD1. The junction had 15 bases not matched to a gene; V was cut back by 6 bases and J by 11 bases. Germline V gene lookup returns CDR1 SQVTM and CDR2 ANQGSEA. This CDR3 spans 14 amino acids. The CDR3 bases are TGCAGCGTCGTGACAGGGGGCGCATCCTCTGGTTACACCTTC. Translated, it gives CSVVTGGASSGYTF.

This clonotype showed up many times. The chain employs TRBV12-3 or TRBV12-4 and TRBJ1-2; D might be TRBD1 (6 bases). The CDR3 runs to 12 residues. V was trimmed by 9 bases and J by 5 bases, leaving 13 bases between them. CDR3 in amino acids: CASAETGYGYTF. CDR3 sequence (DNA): TGTGCCAGTGCTGAAACAGGGTATGGCTACACCTTC.

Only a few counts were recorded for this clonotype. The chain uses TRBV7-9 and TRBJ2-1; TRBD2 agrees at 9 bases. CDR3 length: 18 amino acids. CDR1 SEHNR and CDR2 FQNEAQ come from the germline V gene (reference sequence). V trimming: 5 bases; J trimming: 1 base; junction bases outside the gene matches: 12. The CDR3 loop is CASSGSRVSGSSYNEQFF. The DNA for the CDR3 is TGTGCCAGCAGCGGTAGCCGGGTTAGCGGGAGTTCCTACAATGAGCAGTTCTTC.